One sample yielded the 31 T cell receptor beta chains listed below, sequenced in a study of cytomegalovirus exposure and HLA in healthy donors. Sequencing used immunoSEQ multiplex PCR; TCRdb keeps in-frame clones, though not all of them. This table holds about 54,000 clones, approximately 89% found once. The sequenced sample was PBMCs. The receptors were sampled from a woman younger than 30 in good health and CMV-seropositive.

The chain links TRBV6-5 to TRBJ1-5; D is uncertain. The germline V gene encodes CDR1 MNHEY and CDR2 SVGAGI. The CDR3 contains 14 residues. V was trimmed by 8 bases and J by 2 bases, leaving 13 bases between them. The CDR3 sequence: CASCQREGNQPQHF. DNA for the CDR3: TGTGCCAGCTGTCAGCGAGAGGGCAATCAGCCCCAGCATTTT.

The chain links TRBV11-2 to TRBJ2-7; D might be TRBD1 (6 bases). The germline CDR1 and CDR2 sequences are SGHAT and FQNNGV. CDR3 length: 14 residues. Deletions cut 5 bases from V and 2 bases from J, with 13 bases between. CDR3 residues: CASSRRTAPYEQYF. The CDR3 DNA follows: TGTGCCAGCAGCAGACGGACAGCGCCCTACGAGCAGTACTTC. Based on the CDR3 plus reference TRBV11-2 and TRBJ2-7, the full variable domain is EAGVAQSPRYKIIEKRQSVAFWCNPISGHATLYWYQQILGQGPKLLIQFQNNGVVDDSQLPKDRFSAERLKGVDSTLKIQPAKLEDSAVYLCASSRRTAPYEQYFGPGTRLTVT.

This sequence joins TRBV5-8 and TRBJ2-1; 14 nucleotides match TRBD2. V shed 4 bases, J shed 10 bases, and the junction held 7 bases outside the gene matches. The germline V gene has CDR1 SGHTS and CDR2 YDEGEE. The CDR3 runs to 15 residues. CDR3 residues: CASSLPGLAGEEQFF. In DNA, the CDR3 is TGTGCCAGCAGCCTCCCGGGACTAGCGGGGGAAGAGCAGTTCTTC.

The J gene is TRBJ2-5, the V gene TRBV5-1; the match to TRBD2 covers 14 bases. J was trimmed by 0 bases and V by 0 bases; bases with no gene match: 1. Germline-derived CDR1 and CDR2 are SGHRS and YFSETQ. The CDR3 is 17 residues long. In DNA form, the CDR3 reads TGCGCCAGCAGCTTGGGACTAGCGGGGGGGTACCAAGAGACCCAGTACTTC. This codes for CASSLGLAGGYQETQYF.

About this clone: At one boundary the junction diverges from the germline segment, which might be a read error. The V call is TRBV30, the J call TRBJ1-3; the D gene is possibly TRBD1 (6 bases). Germline loops: CDR1 GTSNPN, CDR2 SVGIG (reference sequence). The CDR3 totals 11 residues. The CDR3 DNA reads as TGCGGGGTAGGACAGTCAAACACCATATATTTT. This sequence encodes CGVGQSNTIYF.

The chain links TRBV30 to TRBJ2-2, with D possibly matching TRBD1 (5 bases). The germline gives CDR1 GTSNPN, CDR2 SVGIG (reference sequence). V lost 4 bases to trimming and J lost 6 bases, with 9 bases between them. CDR3 length equals 12 residues. CDR3 nucleotide sequence: TGTGCCTGGACAGGGCCCGCCGGGGAGCTGTTTTTT. It codes for CAWTGPAGELFF.

The gene calls are TRBV7-8 and TRBJ1-5; D is ambiguous. V shed 4 bases and J shed 6 bases, with 16 bases lying between them. Germline lookup yields CDR1 SGHVS and CDR2 FQNEAQ. The CDR3 runs to 15 residues. CDR3 sequence reads: CASSSRAWESQPQHF. CDR3 coding DNA: TGTGCCAGCAGCTCCCGGGCCTGGGAGAGTCAGCCCCAGCATTTT. Full variable domain (rest looked up from reference TRBV7-8 and TRBJ1-5): GAGVSQSPRYKVAKRGQDVALRCDPISGHVSLFWYQQALGQGPEFLTYFQNEAQLDKSGLPSDRFFAERPEGSVSTLKIQRTQQEDSAVYLCASSSRAWESQPQHFGDGTRLSIL.

This chain joins TRBV5-6 and TRBJ1-2, with D perhaps matching TRBD1 (5 bases). This CDR3 spans 17 amino acids. Trimming stripped 0 bases from V and 3 bases from J, with 18 bases between. The germline V gene encodes CDR1 SGHDT and CDR2 YYEEEE. In DNA form, the CDR3 reads TGTGCCAGCAGCTTGGTCCGGCAGGGACGGGGGTACTATGGCTACACCTTC. It is translated as CASSLVRQGRGYYGYTF.

This rearrangement joins TRBV27 to TRBJ1-1; D might be TRBD1 (6 bases). The V and J ends lost 2 bases and 4 bases respectively, with 11 bases between them. The germline gives CDR1 MNHEY, CDR2 SMNVEV (reference sequence). The CDR3 runs to 14 residues. Here the CDR3 DNA reads TGTGCCAGCAGTTTACCAGGGGCGCGCACTGAAGCTTTCTTT. Protein sequence: CASSLPGARTEAFF.

The gene calls are TRBV6-1 and TRBJ2-1; TRBD2 aligns across 10 bases. V shed 10 bases, J shed 5 bases, and the junction held 8 bases outside the gene matches. CDR3 size: 14 residues. Per germline, CDR1 MNHNS and CDR2 SASEGT. In nucleotides, the CDR3 is TGTGCCACCCAAAAGCGGGGGGGGCACAATGAGCAGTTCTTC. Translating gives CATQKRGGHNEQFF.

The gene calls are TRBV2 and TRBJ1-5; D uncertain. Deletions cut 8 bases from V and 0 bases from J, with 17 bases between. The germline gives CDR1 SNHLY, CDR2 FYNNEI. The CDR3 covers 16 residues. This chain's CDR3 is CASGLASDYSNQPQHF. The CDR3 nucleotides read TGTGCCAGCGGCCTTGCCTCTGATTATAGCAATCAGCCCCAGCATTTT.

This clone has just a few counts. V is TRBV19 and J is TRBJ1-2; D gene ambiguous. Per germline, CDR1 LNHDA and CDR2 SQIVND (reference sequence). The V gene lost 2 bases and the J gene lost 3 bases, with 13 bases spanning the gap. The CDR3 consists of 15 residues. CDR3 sequence reads: CASSIPWAQDYGYTF. The CDR3 DNA sequence: TGTGCCAGTAGTATACCCTGGGCCCAGGACTATGGCTACACCTTC.

The genes are TRBV6-1 and TRBJ2-2; unclear D gene. This CDR3 is 14 amino acids long. In germline, CDR1 is MNHNS, CDR2 SASEGT. V lost 5 bases to trimming and J lost 2 bases, with 9 bases between them. Here the CDR3 DNA reads TGTGCCAGCAGTCAGTACAGAAACACCGGGGAGCTGTTTTTT. Its translation is CASSQYRNTGELFF.

This chain uses TRBV7-2 with TRBJ2-3; 8 bases align to TRBD1. V lost 5 bases, J lost 4 bases, and 11 bases stayed unmatched. Germline CDR1 reads SGHTA; CDR2 reads FQGNSA. This CDR3 is built from 16 residues. This CDR3 reads CASSPAARGLSDTQYF. As DNA, the CDR3 is TGTGCCAGCAGCCCAGCGGCCAGGGGGCTTTCAGATACGCAGTATTTT.

This chain joins TRBV14 and TRBJ2-3, with 10 bases aligning to TRBD2. V lost 4 bases to trimming and J lost 3 bases; unmatched junction nucleotides: 7. This CDR3 is 16 amino acids long. CDR1 is SGHDN, CDR2 FVKESK, per germline. As DNA, the CDR3 is TGTGCCAGCAGCCCGCTAGCGGGGGCGATAACAGATACGCAGTATTTT. This gives the protein CASSPLAGAITDTQYF.

The table lists this clone with a few counts. The same CDR3 also results from other DNA sequences found in this sample. The V gene is TRBV6-5, the J gene TRBJ1-4; perhaps TRBD1 as D (5 bases). Germline V gene sequence: CDR1 MNHEY, CDR2 SVGAGI. The CDR3 extends over 14 amino acids. V dropped 6 bases and J dropped 5 bases, with 13 bases sitting between them. As DNA, the CDR3 is TGTGCCAGCAGCCCCGGGACTCTAAATGAAAAACTGTTTTTT. It encodes CASSPGTLNEKLFF.

V is TRBV11-2 and J is TRBJ2-5; 9 nucleotides agree with TRBD2. The CDR3 runs to 16 residues. Trimming at V came to 2 bases and at J to 1 base, leaving 5 bases not matched to a gene. Looked up from germline, CDR1 is SGHAT and CDR2 is FQNNGV. The CDR3 reads CASSLSLAGPQETQYF. CDR3 DNA sequence: TGTGCCAGCAGCTTATCCCTAGCGGGGCCCCAAGAGACCCAGTACTTC.

This chain uses TRBV6-1 with TRBJ1-5, with 7 bases aligning to TRBD1. The CDR3 length is 13 residues. Germline CDR1 MNHNS, CDR2 SASEGT. The J segment lost 7 bases and the V segment lost 6 bases, leaving 6 bases of the junction unmatched. CDR3 DNA sequence: TGTGCCAGCAGAGACAGGGTCCCCCAGCCCCAGCATTTT. It yields the protein CASRDRVPQPQHF.

The chain couples TRBV6-6 to TRBJ1-3; D gene unclear. Trimming left V 3 bases short and J 3 bases short, with 12 bases between. This CDR3 comprises 15 residues. Per the germline V gene, CDR1 is MNHNY and CDR2 is SVGAGI (reference sequence). The CDR3 DNA follows: TGTGCCAGCAGTTATTCTACCGGTGGTGGAAACACCATATATTTT. Translated, it gives CASSYSTGGGNTIYF.

V and J are TRBV5-1 and TRBJ2-3; maybe TRBD2 (5 bases). V was trimmed by 0 bases and J by 3 bases, leaving 11 bases between them. Per the germline V gene, CDR1 is SGHRS and CDR2 is YFSETQ. This CDR3 is built from 15 residues. The CDR3 DNA is TGCGCCAGCAGCTTGGATGGTCGAGGGACAGATACGCAGTATTTT. Its protein product is CASSLDGRGTDTQYF.

The V call is TRBV19, the J call TRBJ2-3; TRBD1 is a possible D gene (8 bases). CDR1 LNHDA and CDR2 SQIVND come from the germline V gene (reference sequence). CDR3 length equals 15 residues. Trimming stripped 7 bases from V and 6 bases from J, with 20 bases between. The CDR3 nucleotides read TGTGCCAGTACCCATAGGACAGGGAGGGGCGATACGCAGTATTTT. It yields the protein CASTHRTGRGDTQYF.

This chain connects TRBV18 to TRBJ2-7; 7 positions match TRBD1. Trimming took 6 bases from V and 3 from J; bases not matched to a gene: 11. The CDR3 runs to 15 residues. Germline V gene data show CDR1 as KGHSH and CDR2 as LQKENI. The CDR3 coding sequence is TGTGCCAGCTCGACAATGGGGACAGAAATCTACGAGCAGTACTTC. Amino acids: CASSTMGTEIYEQYF. The full variable domain, rest sourced from reference TRBV18 and TRBJ2-7, is NAGVMQNPRHLVRRRGQEARLRCSPMKGHSHVYWYRQLPEEGLKFMVYLQKENIIDESGMPKERFSAEFPKEGPSILRIQQVVRGDSAAYFCASSTMGTEIYEQYFGPGTRLTVT.

The table lists this clone with a few counts. V is TRBV4-3 and J is TRBJ1-5; 8 positions agree with TRBD1. The CDR3 extends over 16 amino acids. Germline V CDR1 and CDR2: LGHNA, YSLEER. With V trimmed by 1 base and J by 7 bases, 9 bases remained unmatched. The CDR3 sequence: CASSQGGPGGRQPQHF. CDR3 DNA sequence: TGCGCCAGCAGCCAAGGTGGGCCAGGGGGCAGGCAGCCCCAGCATTTT.

This rearrangement joins TRBV6-6 to TRBJ2-7; 7 bases map to TRBD1. This CDR3 is built from 13 residues. In germline, CDR1 is MNHNY, CDR2 SVGAGI (reference sequence). V was pared by 5 bases and J by 3 bases, with 4 bases of the junction left unmatched. For the CDR3, the DNA is TGTGCCAGCAGTCCGGGACAGTTCTACGAGCAGTACTTC. Amino acids: CASSPGQFYEQYF.

This sequence joins TRBV7-2 and TRBJ2-6; TRBD2 is a possible D gene (5 bases). Trimming cost V 3 bases and J 2 bases, with 5 bases left between them. The CDR3 loop spans 14 amino acids. CDR1 and CDR2 from the germline V gene are SGHTA and FQGNSA. The CDR3, as DNA: TGTGCCAGCAGCTTCGGGGCTGGGGCCAACGTCCTGACTTTC. Translated: CASSFGAGANVLTF.

V is TRBV5-1 and J is TRBJ2-2; TRBD1 aligns across 9 bases. Trimming cost V 7 bases and J 5 bases; bases outside gene matches: 9. The germline CDR1 and CDR2 sequences are SGHRS and YFSETQ. This CDR3 has 15 residues. The CDR3 spells CASRSGTGNTGELFF. CDR3 bases: TGCGCCAGCCGGTCAGGGACAGGGAATACCGGGGAGCTGTTTTTT.

The genes are TRBV27 and TRBJ2-7; 12 nucleotides match TRBD1. Germline V gene lookup returns CDR1 MNHEY and CDR2 SMNVEV (reference sequence). V gave up 6 bases and J gave up 5 bases; unmatched junction bases: 2. The CDR3 runs 13 residues. CDR3 protein: CASRGTGGHEQYF. CDR3 in DNA: TGTGCCAGCAGGGGGACAGGGGGCCACGAGCAGTACTTC.

The chain combines TRBV27 with TRBJ1-6; D is perhaps TRBD1 (6 bases). Trimming left V 3 bases short and J 4 bases short, with 16 bases between. The CDR3 contains 17 residues. Germline assignment: CDR1 MNHEY and CDR2 SMNVEV (reference sequence). The CDR3 reads CASSFGQPGGYNSPLHF. Written as DNA, the CDR3 is TGTGCCAGCAGTTTTGGACAGCCCGGGGGGTATAATTCACCCCTCCACTTT.

This rearrangement joins TRBV4-1 to TRBJ2-7, with 11 bases lining up with TRBD2. After removal of 3 bases from V and 3 bases from J, the junction contained 4 bases not matched to a gene. This CDR3 spans 15 amino acids. Germline V lookup: CDR1 MGHRA, CDR2 YSYEKL. As DNA, the CDR3 is TGCGCCAGCAGCCAGAAAGGACTAGCGGGCTACGAGCAGTACTTC. It yields the protein CASSQKGLAGYEQYF.

This clone appeared once. This chain uses TRBV7-9 with TRBJ2-1, with 12 bases fitting TRBD2. Germline trimming cut 2 bases from V and 7 bases from J; bases unmatched to any gene: 6. This CDR3 has 16 residues. Germline V gene sequence: CDR1 SEHNR, CDR2 FQNEAQ (reference sequence). CDR3 amino acids: CASSLLAGGPENEQFF. Written as DNA, the CDR3 is TGTGCCAGCAGCTTACTAGCGGGGGGGCCCGAGAATGAGCAGTTCTTC.

This rearrangement joins TRBV4-2 to TRBJ2-3; 8 bases line up with TRBD2. Germline loops: CDR1 LGHNA, CDR2 YNFKEQ. The CDR3 runs to 16 residues. The ends lost 2 bases at V and 3 bases at J; junction bases unmatched: 7. CDR3 residues: CASSQTGGARTDTQYF. The CDR3 DNA follows: TGTGCCAGCAGCCAAACCGGGGGGGCCAGAACAGATACGCAGTATTTT.